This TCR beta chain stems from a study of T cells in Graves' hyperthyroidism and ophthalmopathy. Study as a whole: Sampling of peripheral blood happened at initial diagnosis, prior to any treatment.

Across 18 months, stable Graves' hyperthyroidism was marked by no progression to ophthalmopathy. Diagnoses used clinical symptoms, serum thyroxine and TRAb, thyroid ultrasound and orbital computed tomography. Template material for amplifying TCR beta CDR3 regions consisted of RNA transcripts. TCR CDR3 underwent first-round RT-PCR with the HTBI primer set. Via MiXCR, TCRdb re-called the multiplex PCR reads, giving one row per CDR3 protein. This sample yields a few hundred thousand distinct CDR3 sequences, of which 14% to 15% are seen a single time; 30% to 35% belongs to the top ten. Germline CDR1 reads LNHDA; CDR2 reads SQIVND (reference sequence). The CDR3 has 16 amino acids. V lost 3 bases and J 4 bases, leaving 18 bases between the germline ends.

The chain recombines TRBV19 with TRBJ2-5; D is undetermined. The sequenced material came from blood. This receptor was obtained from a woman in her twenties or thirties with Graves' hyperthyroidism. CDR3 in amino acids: CASSIQTTKDSETQYF. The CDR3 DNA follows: TGTGCCAGTAGTATTCAGACAACGAAGGATTCAGAGACCCAGTACTTC.